The 12 T cell receptor beta chains below come from one sample, sequenced in a study of blood T cell repertoires in COVID-19 (dated by TCRdb to 2018 to 2020). The library was made by the immunoSEQ multiplex PCR assay. In TCRdb, the immuneACCESS table is reduced to in-frame sequences with V and J assigned. These tables do not hold every clone; where another copy was compared, an unresolved V gene accounts for under half, and the others remain unexplained. The sample yields some 270,000 clones; just under 90% were counted once. Roughly 4.3% of the sample goes to the ten largest clones. Sequencing input: PBMCs or T cells enriched from blood (not recorded which). These TCRs come from a woman in her twenties or thirties with acute COVID-19.

V gene TRBV3-1 (or the pseudogene TRBV3-2) combines with J gene TRBJ1-4; 7 positions agree with TRBD1. Germline CDR1 reads LGHDT; CDR2 reads YNNKEL (reference sequence). V trimming: 1 base; J trimming: 6 bases; junction bases outside the gene matches: 2. The length of the CDR3 is 14 residues. The DNA for the CDR3 is TGTGCCAGCAGCCAAGGAGGGGGCCATGAAAAACTGTTTTTT. Its protein is CASSQGGGHEKLFF.

The chain joins TRBV28 to TRBJ2-7, with 9 nucleotides matching TRBD2. The germline V gene has CDR1 MDHEN and CDR2 SYDVKM. V lost 5 bases and J lost 3; bases outside the gene matches: 8. The CDR3 is made up of 15 amino acids. The CDR3 bases are TGTGCCAGCAGTCTATATAGCGGGAGTTTCTACGAGCAGTACTTC. Translated: CASSLYSGSFYEQYF.

The chain employs TRBV28 and TRBJ1-5; 9 nucleotides match TRBD1. CDR1 is MDHEN and CDR2 is SYDVKM in the germline V gene. The CDR3 runs 13 residues. V lost 6 bases to trimming and J lost 5 bases; unmatched junction nucleotides: 2. CDR3 sequence reads: CASSDRGDQPQHF. CDR3 DNA sequence: TGTGCCAGCAGCGACAGGGGGGATCAGCCCCAGCATTTT.

CDR3 DNA: TGTGCCAGCAGACTAACAGGGGTTGGCAATCAGCCCCAGCATTTT. The encoded protein is CASRLTGVGNQPQHF. This sequence joins TRBV4-2 and TRBJ1-5, with 7 bases lining up with TRBD1. This CDR3 has 15 residues. V lost 6 bases to trimming and J lost 2 bases; unmatched junction nucleotides: 7. The germline gives CDR1 LGHNA, CDR2 YNFKEQ.

Worth noting for this clone: This specimen includes other DNA sequences encoding the same CDR3. The rearrangement links TRBV27 to TRBJ2-7, with D uncertain. Germline assignment: CDR1 MNHEY and CDR2 SMNVEV (reference sequence). Deletions cut 4 bases from V and 1 base from J, with 2 bases between. The CDR3 length is 11 residues. The CDR3 sequence: CASSSSYEQYF. DNA of the CDR3: TGTGCCAGCAGTTCTTCCTACGAGCAGTACTTC.

The V and J genes are TRBV30 and TRBJ2-1; the D is unclear. Trimming removed 0 bases at V and 10 bases at J, with 7 bases between. Germline assignment: CDR1 GTSNPN and CDR2 SVGIG (reference sequence). This CDR3 region has 11 residues. CDR3 residues: CAWSVQREQFF. The CDR3 region has the DNA TGTGCCTGGAGTGTACAAAGAGAGCAGTTCTTC.

V usage is TRBV19 and J usage is TRBJ2-1, with 7 bases that match TRBD1. The CDR3 length is 13 residues. CDR1 is LNHDA, CDR2 SQIVND, per germline (reference sequence). J lost 8 bases, V lost 4 bases, and 5 bases had no gene match. CDR3 nucleotides: TGTGCCAGTAGTACCGGACAGGACGATGAGCAGTTCTTC. It is translated as CASSTGQDDEQFF.

This clone was found once. CDR3 nucleotides: TGTGCCATCAGCGATAGCTCTGGGGCCAACGTCCTGACTTTC. It yields the protein CAISDSSGANVLTF. The chain combines TRBV10-3 with TRBJ2-6; the D is unclear. The CDR3 consists of 14 residues. V lost 6 bases, J lost 0 bases, and 6 bases lay in between. CDR1 and CDR2 (germline): ENHRY, SYGVKD.

The chain uses TRBV7-6 and TRBJ2-3, with 11 bases lining up with TRBD2. Germline V CDR1 and CDR2: SGHVS, FNYEAQ. The CDR3 is made up of 20 amino acids. V lost 1 base, J lost 2 bases, and 14 bases stayed unmatched. CDR3 DNA: TGTGCCAGCAGCTTAGGCCGACTAGCGGGACCCACGACAAACACAGATACGCAGTATTTT. As protein: CASSLGRLAGPTTNTDTQYF. Looking up the rest from reference TRBV7-6 and TRBJ2-3 gives the full variable domain: GAGVSQSPRYKVTKRGQDVALRCDPISGHVSLYWYRQALGQGPEFLTYFNYEAQQDKSGLPNDRFSAERPEGSISTLTIQRTEQRDSAMYRCASSLGRLAGPTTNTDTQYFGPGTRLTVL.

This clone was seen once. V is TRBV6-5 and J is TRBJ1-6, with TRBD1 identical over 8 bases. The germline CDR1 and CDR2 sequences are MNHEY and SVGAGI. This CDR3 is 14 amino acids long. V was pared by 6 bases and J by 6 bases, with 4 bases of the junction left unmatched. The DNA of the CDR3 is TGTGCCAGCAGACCCGACAGGGGTAATTCACCCCTCCACTTT. Amino acid sequence: CASRPDRGNSPLHF.

The gene calls are TRBV3-1 (or the pseudogene TRBV3-2) and TRBJ2-3; the D gene is possibly TRBD2 (6 bases). The V end lost 3 bases, the J end lost 6 bases, and 10 bases lay between the germline ends. The CDR3 consists of 13 residues. Per germline, CDR1 LGHDT and CDR2 YNNKEL (reference sequence). CDR3 nucleotide sequence: TGTGCCAGCAGCCAGAACAGCGGGGATACGCAGTATTTT. Its protein product is CASSQNSGDTQYF.

The chain combines TRBV7-8 with TRBJ2-2, with D possibly matching TRBD2 (5 bases). CDR3 size: 17 residues. Per the germline V gene, CDR1 is SGHVS and CDR2 is FQNEAQ. Trimming left V 5 bases short and J 1 base short, with 17 bases between. CDR3 residues: CASSQRAELLNTGELFF. Written as DNA, the CDR3 is TGTGCCAGCAGCCAACGAGCGGAATTGTTGAACACCGGGGAGCTGTTTTTT.